These 8 T cell receptor beta chains came from one sample sequenced in a study of shared clonotypes between healthy human individuals. Repertoires were generated with immunoSEQ multiplex PCR, while TCRdb's copy carries only in-frame clones and drops some. The table lists fewer than 3 million clones, about 90% of them singletons. Sequenced input: naive CD4+ T cells from PBMCs. Sample subset: CD45RA+ positively selected. The receptors here all came from a man aged 18 to 30 in good health. Some clones in this sample may be carry-over from other donors' samples.

To note about this clone: Other DNA sequences in this sample translate to the same CDR3. This sequence joins TRBV7-9 and TRBJ2-6; either TRBD1 or TRBD2 may supply D (5 bases each). With 1 base removed from V and 3 bases from J, the gap between germline ends came to 10 bases. This CDR3 is built from 16 residues. CDR1 SEHNR and CDR2 FQNEAQ come from the germline V gene (reference sequence). Here the CDR3 DNA reads TGTGCCAGCAGCTTAGGAGGGGCGGGTGGGGCCAACGTCCTGACTTTC. It yields the protein CASSLGGAGGANVLTF. The whole variable domain, filled in from reference TRBV7-9 and TRBJ2-6, reads DTGVSQNPRHKITKRGQNVTFRCDPISEHNRLYWYRQTLGQGPEFLTYFQNEAQLEKSRLLSDRFSAERPKGSFSTLEIQRTEQGDSAMYLCASSLGGAGGANVLTFGAGSRLTVL.

The J gene is TRBJ1-2, the V gene TRBV5-1; D call uncertain. The V gene lost 1 base and the J gene lost 10 bases, with 11 bases spanning the gap. Germline-derived CDR1 and CDR2 are SGHRS and YFSETQ. The CDR3 totals 12 residues. The CDR3 DNA follows: TGCGCCAGCAGCTTGTTTTCAGAGGACTACACCTTC. The encoded protein is CASSLFSEDYTF.

Note on this clone: The sample has other DNA sequences that encode this CDR3 too. The chain employs TRBV19 and TRBJ1-5; TRBD1 matches 7 bases. The CDR3 has 14 amino acids. With V trimmed by 3 bases and J by 7 bases, 6 bases remained unmatched. Germline V gene lookup returns CDR1 LNHDA and CDR2 SQIVND (reference sequence). CDR3 sequence reads: CASSIRQGAQPQHF. In DNA, the CDR3 is TGTGCCAGTAGTATTCGACAGGGCGCGCAGCCCCAGCATTTT.

This clone was recorded once. The CDR3 loop reads CASKTASSTGELFF. CDR3 sequence (DNA): TGTGCCAGCAAGACGGCAAGTAGCACCGGGGAGCTGTTTTTT. This chain connects TRBV28 to TRBJ2-2; no clear D. The CDR3 totals 14 residues. V was pared by 7 bases and J by 4 bases, with 13 bases between. The V gene's germline CDR1 is MDHEN and CDR2 SYDVKM.

The chain links TRBV7-8 to TRBJ1-4, with D tentatively TRBD1 (6 bases). CDR3 length: 15 amino acids. V lost 5 bases, J lost 7 bases, and 17 bases lay in between. Per the germline V gene, CDR1 is SGHVS and CDR2 is FQNEAQ. DNA for the CDR3: TGTGCCAGCAGCCCCACCCGAGGGGGTGGTGAAAAACTGTTTTTT. Protein product: CASSPTRGGGEKLFF.

This chain connects TRBV7-9 to TRBJ2-7, with a possible D match to TRBD1 (5 bases). The V gene lost 5 bases and the J gene lost 0 bases, with 14 bases spanning the gap. Germline V CDR1 and CDR2: SEHNR, FQNEAQ (reference sequence). There are 15 residues in the CDR3. The CDR3 DNA sequence: TGTGCCAGCAGCCCCAGGGCGGTGAGCTCCTACGAGCAGTACTTC. As protein: CASSPRAVSSYEQYF.

This clone appeared once. The chain links TRBV6-5 to TRBJ2-1; D could derive from TRBD1 or TRBD2 (5 bases each). CDR1 and CDR2 from the germline V gene are MNHEY and SVGAGI. The CDR3 totals 13 residues. Between the trimmed V and J ends, which lost 5 bases and 8 bases, there was a span of 13 bases. The CDR3 region is CASSRDRDDEQFF. In DNA, the CDR3 is TGTGCCAGCAGTAGAGACCGGGACGATGAGCAGTTCTTC.

V usage is TRBV28 and J usage is TRBJ1-5; D remains unclear. This CDR3 has 15 amino acids. V lost 6 bases and J lost 6, with 18 bases in between. The germline gives CDR1 MDHEN, CDR2 SYDVKM. The CDR3 spells CASRTGRAPGQPQHF. CDR3 sequence (DNA): TGTGCCAGCAGGACTGGGAGGGCCCCAGGTCAGCCCCAGCATTTT.